This entry concerns a single T cell receptor beta chain. CDR3 length: 13 amino acids. Germline CDR1 GTSNPN, CDR2 SVGIG (reference sequence). The V and J ends lost 7 bases and 3 bases respectively, with 16 bases between them. TCRdb keeps only in-frame clones here, not all; method: immunoSEQ multiplex PCR. Counted here are 300,000 to 450,000 clones, over 75% occurring once; the ten biggest clones make up 2% to 2.5%. The data were taken from a study of blood T cell repertoires in COVID-19. The receptor was derived from a woman aged 55-75 years with COVID-19, enrolled during active disease. The V and J genes are TRBV30 and TRBJ2-7; D may be TRBD1 (6 bases). Sequencing used peripheral blood. For the CDR3, the DNA is TGTGCCTCGACAAACAGGGCTAGCTACGAGCAGTACTTC. Encoded protein: CASTNRASYEQYF.